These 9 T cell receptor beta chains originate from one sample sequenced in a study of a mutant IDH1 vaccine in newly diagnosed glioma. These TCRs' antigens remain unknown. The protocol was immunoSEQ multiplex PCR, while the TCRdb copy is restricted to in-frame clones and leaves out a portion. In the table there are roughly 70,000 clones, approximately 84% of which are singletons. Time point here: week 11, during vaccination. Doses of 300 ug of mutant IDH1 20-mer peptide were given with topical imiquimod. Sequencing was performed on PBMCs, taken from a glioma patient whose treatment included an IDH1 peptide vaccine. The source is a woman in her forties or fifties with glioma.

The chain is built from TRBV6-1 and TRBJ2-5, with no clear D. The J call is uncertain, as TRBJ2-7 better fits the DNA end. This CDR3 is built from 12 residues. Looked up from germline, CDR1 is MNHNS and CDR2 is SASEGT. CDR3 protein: CASSEVTTEQYF. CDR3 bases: TGTGCCAGCAGTGAAGTTACGACCGAGCAGTACTTC.

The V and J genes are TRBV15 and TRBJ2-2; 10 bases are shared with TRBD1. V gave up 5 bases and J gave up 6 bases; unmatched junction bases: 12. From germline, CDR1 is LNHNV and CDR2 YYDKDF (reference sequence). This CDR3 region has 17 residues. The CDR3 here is CATSRQGAFGGSGELFF. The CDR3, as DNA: TGTGCCACCAGCCGACAGGGGGCGTTCGGCGGGTCCGGGGAGCTGTTTTTT.

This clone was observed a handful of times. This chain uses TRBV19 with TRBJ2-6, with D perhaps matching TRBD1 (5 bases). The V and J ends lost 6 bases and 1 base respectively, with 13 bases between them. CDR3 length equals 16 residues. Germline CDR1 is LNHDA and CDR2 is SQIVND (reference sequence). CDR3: CASSTNPGSGANVLTF. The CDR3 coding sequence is TGTGCCAGTAGCACAAACCCAGGGTCTGGGGCCAACGTCCTGACTTTC.

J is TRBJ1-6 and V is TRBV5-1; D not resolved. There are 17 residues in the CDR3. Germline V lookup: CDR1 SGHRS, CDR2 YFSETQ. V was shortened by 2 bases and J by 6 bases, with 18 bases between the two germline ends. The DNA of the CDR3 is TGCGCCAGCAGCTTTTACCCTTCAACAACAAGTAATTCACCCCTCCACTTT. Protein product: CASSFYPSTTSNSPLHF.

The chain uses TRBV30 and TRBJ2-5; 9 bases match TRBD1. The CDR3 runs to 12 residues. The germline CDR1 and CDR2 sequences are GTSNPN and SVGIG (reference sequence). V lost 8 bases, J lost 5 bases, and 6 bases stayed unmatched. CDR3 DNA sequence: TGTGCCGCGGACAGGGGAACGGAGACCCAGTACTTC. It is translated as CAADRGTETQYF.

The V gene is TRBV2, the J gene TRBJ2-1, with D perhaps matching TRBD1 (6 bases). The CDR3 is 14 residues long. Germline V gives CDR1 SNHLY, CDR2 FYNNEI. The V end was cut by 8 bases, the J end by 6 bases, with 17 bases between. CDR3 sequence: CASDRTEVGNEQFF. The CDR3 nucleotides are TGTGCCAGCGACAGGACCGAGGTGGGCAATGAGCAGTTCTTC.

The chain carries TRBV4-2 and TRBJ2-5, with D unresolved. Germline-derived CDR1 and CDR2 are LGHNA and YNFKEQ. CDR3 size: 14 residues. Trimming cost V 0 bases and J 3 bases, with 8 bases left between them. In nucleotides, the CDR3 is TGTGCCAGCAGCCAAGATTTGTTGGAAGAGACCCAGTACTTC. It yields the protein CASSQDLLEETQYF.

The CDR3 nucleotides are TGCGCCAGCAGCTTGGAATCCGGCTCTAGGGGAGAGACCCAGTACTTC. Translation gives CASSLESGSRGETQYF. The genes are TRBV5-1 and TRBJ2-5; tentative D call: TRBD1 (5 bases). Germline CDR1 reads SGHRS; CDR2 reads YFSETQ. V was shortened by 0 bases and J by 4 bases, with 16 bases between the two germline ends. The CDR3 runs to 16 residues.

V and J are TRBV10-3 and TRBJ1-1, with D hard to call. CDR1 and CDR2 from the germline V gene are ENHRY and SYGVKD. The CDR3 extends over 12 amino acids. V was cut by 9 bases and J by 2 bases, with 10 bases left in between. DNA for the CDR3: TGTGCCATAAGGACGGTTAACACTGAAGCTTTCTTT. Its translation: CAIRTVNTEAFF.